Below are 18 T cell receptor beta chains sequenced from a single sample in a study of breast tumors, draining lymph nodes, adjacent tissues. Axillary draining lymph nodes of breast cancer patients supplied the node samples. TCRdb re-called the multiplex PCR reads through MiXCR, storing one row per CDR3 protein. Of around 140,000 distinct CDR3 sequences in the sample, more than 20% were seen once. Sample: axillary lymph node tissue. The receptor set was obtained from a female donor with breast cancer. Some clones in this sample may be carry-over from other donors' samples.

The chain carries TRBV5-1 and TRBJ2-5, with 13 bases fitting TRBD2. Germline lookup yields CDR1 SGHRS and CDR2 YFSETQ. The ends lost 4 bases at V and 7 bases at J; junction bases unmatched: 10. CDR3 size: 16 residues. CDR3 protein: CASSLTGLAGWGTQYF. The CDR3 DNA sequence: TGCGCCAGCAGCCTTACGGGACTAGCGGGATGGGGGACCCAGTACTTC.

Of note for this clonotype: Its ends do not fully match the called genes, so a read error is possible. The V gene is TRBV12-3 or TRBV12-4, the J gene TRBJ2-7; 7 bases match TRBD2. CDR3 length equals 11 residues. For the CDR3, the DNA is TGTGCCAGCGCTACAGCGGGGCCCCCTTCCTTC. Translation: CASATAGPPSF.

This clonotype appeared many times. The rearrangement uses TRBV18 and TRBJ2-2, with D possibly matching TRBD1 (5 bases). CDR1 and CDR2 from the germline V gene are KGHSH and LQKENI. The CDR3 covers 13 residues. V was shortened by 5 bases and J by 6 bases, with 10 bases between the two germline ends. CDR3 sequence: CASSMEQAGELFF. The CDR3 DNA reads as TGTGCCAGCTCAATGGAACAGGCCGGGGAGCTGTTTTTT.

Worth noting for this clonotype: Germline is not matched at one junction end, which may reflect a read error. This chain uses TRBV5-1 with TRBJ2-3; D is possibly TRBD2 (5 bases). The CDR3 length is 14 residues. CDR1 SGHRS and CDR2 YFSETQ come from the germline V gene. The CDR3 protein is CASGLGVSTDTQYF. CDR3 nucleotides: TGCGCCAGCGGCTTGGGAGTTAGCACGGATACGCAGTATTTT.

In the case of this clonotype: A read error is possible here, since a much larger clone lies one base away. This CDR3 is missing its conserved last phenylalanine or tryptophan, likely due to a read error. This chain links TRBV11-2 with TRBJ2-1, with D possibly TRBD2 on 7 matching bases. Per the germline V gene, CDR1 is SGHAT and CDR2 is FQNNGV. There are 17 residues in the CDR3. Trimming left V 5 bases short and J 5 bases short, with 22 bases between. In DNA form, the CDR3 reads TGTGCCAGCAGCGCCAGGGGAGCGGGGCCCCCCCACAATGAGCAGTTCCTC. It yields the protein CASSARGAGPPHNEQFL.

The sample holds many counts of this clonotype. The chain joins TRBV20-1 to TRBJ2-3; 10 bases agree with TRBD2. The CDR3 has 16 residues. V lost 6 bases to trimming and J lost 6 bases; unmatched junction nucleotides: 15. Germline V gene data show CDR1 as DFQATT and CDR2 as SNEGSKA (reference sequence). This CDR3 is CSARRQASSGSDTQYF. The CDR3 bases are TGCAGTGCCCGCCGACAGGCCTCTAGCGGGAGTGATACGCAGTATTTT.

This clonotype was picked up many times. The J gene is TRBJ2-5, the V gene TRBV30, with TRBD2 matching over 15 bases. With 8 bases clipped from V and 7 bases from J, the junction kept 14 bases outside the gene matches. The germline CDR1 and CDR2 sequences are GTSNPN and SVGIG (reference sequence). This CDR3 is built from 16 residues. DNA of the CDR3: TGTGCCCTAATGACTGGACTAGCGGGAGGGCCGGGGACCCAGTACTTC. Amino acid sequence: CALMTGLAGGPGTQYF.

About this clonotype itself: A read error may be the cause here, since a much bigger clone is one base away. The CDR3 does not end in the conserved phenylalanine or tryptophan, so this is likely a read error. The chain's CDR3 is CASSSTGSNEKLFS. CDR3 in DNA: TGTGCCAGCAGCTCCACAGGGTCTAATGAAAAACTGTTTTCT. V gene TRBV5-8 combines with J gene TRBJ1-4; D perhaps matches TRBD1 (6 bases). The CDR3 has 14 amino acids. Trimming cost V 3 bases and J 3 bases, with 9 bases left between them. Per the germline V gene, CDR1 is SGHTS and CDR2 is YDEGEE.

This clonotype showed up many times. This chain uses TRBV20-1 with TRBJ2-7, with D perhaps being TRBD1 or TRBD2 (5 bases each). Trimming cost V 5 bases and J 0 bases, with 14 bases left between them. This CDR3 is built from 14 residues. Germline CDR1 reads DFQATT; CDR2 reads SNEGSKA (reference sequence). In DNA form, the CDR3 reads TGCAGTGCTTCCCGGGACGGAAGCTCCTACGAGCAGTACTTC. This encodes CSASRDGSSYEQYF.

On this clonotype: A read error is possible here, since a much larger clone lies one base away. Since the CDR3 does not end with the conserved phenylalanine or tryptophan, this likely comes from a read error. V is TRBV3-1 and J is TRBJ2-3, with TRBD2 matching 10 bases. Germline V lookup: CDR1 LGHDT, CDR2 YNNKEL (reference sequence). This CDR3 is built from 15 residues. After removal of 4 bases from V and 0 bases from J, the junction contained 1 base not matched to a gene. For the CDR3, the DNA is TGTGCCAGCAGCCGACTAGCGGGTAGCACAGATACGCAGTATTCT. Protein sequence: CASSRLAGSTDTQYS.

This clonotype appeared many times. The chain employs TRBV7-2 and TRBJ2-1; 8 bases line up with TRBD2. With V trimmed by 8 bases and J by 5 bases, 14 bases remained unmatched. CDR1 and CDR2 (germline): SGHTA, FQGNSA. CDR3 size: 16 residues. CDR3 region: CASSQKVASGHNEQFF. In DNA form, the CDR3 reads TGTGCCAGCTCTCAAAAGGTGGCTAGCGGGCACAATGAGCAGTTCTTC.

This clonotype has at least ten counts. The chain employs TRBV20-1 and TRBJ1-5, with no clear D. Germline CDR1 and CDR2: DFQATT and SNEGSKA (reference sequence). The V end was cut by 1 base, the J end by 4 bases, with 11 bases between. This CDR3 is 14 amino acids long. The CDR3 sequence is CSARGETVNQPQHF. In nucleotides, the CDR3 is TGCAGTGCTAGAGGCGAGACGGTTAATCAGCCCCAGCATTTT.

As regards this clonotype: A much larger clone sits a single nucleotide away, making a read error possible. The V and J genes are TRBV7-2 and TRBJ1-5; 7 bases are shared with TRBD1. The CDR3 totals 15 residues. The germline V gene has CDR1 SGHTA and CDR2 FQGNSA. This CDR3 is CASSAGTVANQPRHF. In DNA, the CDR3 is TGTGCCAGCAGCGCCGGGACAGTAGCCAATCAGCCCCGGCATTTT.

Comments on this clonotype: Sequence at one end of the junction differs from germline and may be a read error. The V and J genes are TRBV28 and TRBJ1-2, with 11 bases aligning to TRBD1. CDR1 MDHEN and CDR2 SYDVKM come from the germline V gene. CDR3 length: 13 amino acids. The CDR3 sequence: CASRRTGGYDYTF. The CDR3, as DNA: TGTGCCAGCAGGCGGACAGGGGGCTATGACTACACCTTC.

The chain uses TRBV28 and TRBJ2-3; 8 bases are shared with TRBD1. The CDR3 loop spans 17 amino acids. Unmatched junction bases numbered 13, after V lost 8 bases and J lost 0 bases. Germline CDR1 is MDHEN and CDR2 is SYDVKM. For the CDR3, the DNA is TGTGCCAGCGTGCGGACAGGGCTACTTGGCAGCACAGATACGCAGTATTTT. Translating gives CASVRTGLLGSTDTQYF. Based on the CDR3 plus reference TRBV28 and TRBJ2-3, the full variable domain is DVKVTQSSRYLVKRTGEKVFLECVQDMDHENMFWYRQDPGLGLRLIYFSYDVKMKEKGDIPEGYSVSREKKERFSLILESASTNQTSMYLCASVRTGLLGSTDTQYFGPGTRLTVL.

This clonotype was seen ten or more times. J is TRBJ2-1 and V is TRBV7-3, with a possible D match to TRBD2 (6 bases). This CDR3 is built from 16 residues. The germline gives CDR1 SGHTA, CDR2 FQGTGA. Trimming pared 5 bases from V and 0 bases from J, leaving 14 bases between. This CDR3 is CASSPGTDSSYNEQFF. The CDR3 DNA reads TGTGCCAGCAGCCCCGGGACTGACAGCTCCTACAATGAGCAGTTCTTC.

To note about this clonotype: A read error may explain this, as a much larger clone is one base away. The rearrangement joins TRBV7-9 to TRBJ2-3, with D perhaps matching TRBD2 (5 bases). The CDR3 covers 13 residues. Trimming took 6 bases from V and 4 from J, leaving 11 bases between them. Looked up from germline, CDR1 is SEHNR and CDR2 is FQNEAQ (reference sequence). The CDR3 loop reads CASSSDLADTQYF. CDR3 DNA: TGTGCCAGCAGTAGCGACCTCGCAGATACGCAGTATTTT.

This clonotype was recorded many times. V usage is TRBV9 and J usage is TRBJ2-1; 7 bases are shared with TRBD2. Germline assignment: CDR1 SGDLS and CDR2 YYNGEE. V was pared by 3 bases and J by 3 bases, with 9 bases of the junction left unmatched. The CDR3 has 16 amino acids. DNA of the CDR3: TGTGCCAGCAGCGCTTTTGTAGCTAGCGGCTACAATGAGCAGTTCTTC. Its protein product is CASSAFVASGYNEQFF.